These 24 T cell receptor beta chains originate from one sample sequenced in a study of OX40 agonist ivuxolimab in advanced cancers. Assay: immunoSEQ multiplex PCR; the TCRdb copy retains only in-frame clones and omits some. The sample consists of tens of thousands of clones, about 90% of them appearing once. Material: CD4+ or CD8+ T cells sorted from blood, obtained in a trial of the OX40 agonist ivuxolimab. Receptors were obtained from an adult with an advanced solid tumor such as melanoma, head and neck, liver or kidney cancer.

V usage is TRBV5-6 and J usage is TRBJ2-7; D gene uncertain. CDR3 length equals 14 residues. V dropped 0 bases and J dropped 3 bases, with 10 bases sitting between them. Looked up from germline, CDR1 is SGHDT and CDR2 is YYEEEE. The CDR3 loop is CASSLVQVDYEQYF. CDR3 sequence (DNA): TGTGCCAGCAGCTTGGTTCAGGTGGACTACGAGCAGTACTTC.

The V gene is TRBV10-3, the J gene TRBJ2-7; 10 nucleotides agree with TRBD2. The junction had 7 bases not matched to a gene; V was cut back by 2 bases and J by 3 bases. CDR1 is ENHRY, CDR2 SYGVKD, per germline. The CDR3 runs to 16 residues. The CDR3 is CAISEEGGLAYYEQYF. CDR3 DNA sequence: TGTGCCATCAGTGAGGAAGGGGGACTAGCGTACTACGAGCAGTACTTC.

J is TRBJ2-1 and V is TRBV4-3; TRBD2 matches 12 bases. The V and J ends lost 0 bases and 8 bases, in that order; junction bases with no gene match: 8. The CDR3 runs 17 residues. The germline V gene encodes CDR1 LGHNA and CDR2 YSLEER. CDR3 region: CASSQDRLAGAGYEQFF. The CDR3 DNA sequence: TGCGCCAGCAGCCAAGATCGACTAGCGGGAGCGGGGTATGAGCAGTTCTTC.

The J gene is TRBJ1-4, the V gene TRBV28; TRBD1 agrees at 7 bases. Germline CDR1 reads MDHEN; CDR2 reads SYDVKM. V shed 1 base, J shed 6 bases, and the junction held 5 bases outside the gene matches. The CDR3 covers 15 residues. CDR3 nucleotides: TGTGCCAGCAGTTTATTAGGCCAGGGGGATGAAAAACTGTTTTTT. This gives the protein CASSLLGQGDEKLFF.

The V gene is TRBV5-5, the J gene TRBJ2-1, with a possible D match to TRBD2 (6 bases). In germline, CDR1 is SGHKS, CDR2 YYEKEE (reference sequence). Trimming pared 7 bases from V and 12 bases from J, leaving 23 bases between. CDR3 length: 14 amino acids. This CDR3 is CASGGGGAADGQFF. CDR3 sequence (DNA): TGTGCCAGCGGGGGAGGCGGGGCGGCTGACGGGCAGTTCTTC. The entire variable domain, with the rest obtained from reference TRBV5-5 and TRBJ2-1, is as follows: DAGVTQSPTHLIKTRGQQVTLRCSPISGHKSVSWYQQVLGQGPQFIFQYYEKEERGRGNFPDRFSARQFPNYSSELNVNALLLGDSALYLCASGGGGAADGQFFGPGTRLTVL.

This rearrangement joins TRBV7-9 to TRBJ1-5; D not resolved. V lost 5 bases to trimming and J lost 3 bases, with 14 bases between them. Germline CDR1 SEHNR, CDR2 FQNEAQ (reference sequence). The CDR3 runs 15 residues. The CDR3 here is CASSPPGGTNQPQHF. The CDR3 DNA follows: TGTGCCAGCAGCCCCCCAGGAGGAACCAATCAGCCCCAGCATTTT.

This chain uses TRBV7-9 with TRBJ1-2; D is possibly TRBD1 (5 bases). The V and J ends lost 7 bases and 3 bases respectively, with 18 bases between them. CDR1 is SEHNR and CDR2 is FQNEAQ in the germline V gene (reference sequence). This CDR3 contains 15 residues. DNA of the CDR3: TGTGCCAGCACCCTGAGGGGTATGGACCACTATGGCTACACCTTC. This codes for CASTLRGMDHYGYTF.

The genes are TRBV13 and TRBJ2-7, with a tentative D call TRBD1 (6 bases). The CDR3 runs to 16 residues. Germline CDR1 and CDR2: PRHDT and FYEKMQ (reference sequence). The V gene lost 7 bases and the J gene lost 2 bases, with 21 bases spanning the gap. As DNA, the CDR3 is TGTGCCAGCACAATCCGAGGGGGTTTAGAAGCCTACGAGCAGTACTTC. This gives the protein CASTIRGGLEAYEQYF.

The genes are TRBV28 and TRBJ2-2, with 13 bases that match TRBD2. Germline assignment: CDR1 MDHEN and CDR2 SYDVKM. V lost 6 bases and J lost 3; bases outside the gene matches: 7. The CDR3 runs 17 residues. This CDR3 reads CASRSTSGRAYTGELFF. The CDR3 bases are TGTGCCAGCAGATCTACTAGCGGGAGGGCCTACACCGGGGAGCTGTTTTTT. Looking up the rest from reference TRBV28 and TRBJ2-2 gives the full variable domain: DVKVTQSSRYLVKRTGEKVFLECVQDMDHENMFWYRQDPGLGLRLIYFSYDVKMKEKGDIPEGYSVSREKKERFSLILESASTNQTSMYLCASRSTSGRAYTGELFFGEGSRLTVL.

The chain carries TRBV12-5 and TRBJ2-2; 9 bases are a match to TRBD2. There are 17 residues in the CDR3. V lost 3 bases, J lost 8 bases, and 13 bases stayed unmatched. From germline, CDR1 is LGHNT and CDR2 FRNRAP. The CDR3 reads CASGFGTGLAFPGELFF. In DNA form, the CDR3 reads TGTGCTAGTGGTTTCGGAACGGGACTAGCCTTTCCGGGGGAGCTGTTTTTT.

The rearrangement uses TRBV14 and TRBJ2-7; 10 positions agree with TRBD1. The CDR3 runs to 15 residues. V lost 5 bases and J lost 1; bases outside the gene matches: 5. Germline assignment: CDR1 SGHDN and CDR2 FVKESK. The CDR3 sequence is CASSDRDRGSYEQYF. CDR3 sequence (DNA): TGTGCCAGCAGCGACCGGGACAGGGGTTCCTACGAGCAGTACTTC.

The chain combines TRBV30 with TRBJ2-7; D gene ambiguous. Trimming took 1 base from V and 2 from J, leaving 3 bases between them. Germline CDR1 and CDR2: GTSNPN and SVGIG (reference sequence). The CDR3 sequence is 11 residues long. The CDR3 coding sequence is TGTGCCTGGAGTGCGGCCTACGAGCAGTACTTC. Protein sequence: CAWSAAYEQYF. The full variable domain, with the rest looked up from reference TRBV30 and TRBJ2-7, is SQTIHQWPATLVQPVGSPLSLECTVEGTSNPNLYWYRQAAGRGLQLLFYSVGIGQISSEVPQNLSASRPQDRQFILSSKKLLLSDSGFYLCAWSAAYEQYFGPGTRLTVT.

V and J are TRBV4-2 and TRBJ2-7; the match to TRBD2 covers 7 bases. V gave up 0 bases and J gave up 6 bases; unmatched junction bases: 11. This CDR3 is 16 amino acids long. The germline CDR1 and CDR2 sequences are LGHNA and YNFKEQ. The CDR3: CASSQEGGVTRPEQYF. The DNA of the CDR3 is TGTGCCAGCAGCCAAGAGGGGGGGGTGACTAGACCCGAGCAGTACTTC.

The chain employs TRBV29-1 and TRBJ2-5; D may be TRBD1 or TRBD2 (5 bases each). V lost 1 base to trimming and J lost 2 bases, with 8 bases between them. Germline loops: CDR1 SQVTM, CDR2 ANQGSEA. The CDR3 has 13 residues. CDR3: CSVEGDGQETQYF. The CDR3 DNA reads as TGCAGCGTTGAAGGGGACGGTCAAGAGACCCAGTACTTC. Combining the CDR3 with reference TRBV29-1 and TRBJ2-5 gives the whole variable domain SAVISQKPSRDICQRGTSLTIQCQVDSQVTMMFWYRQQPGQSLTLIATANQGSEATYESGFVIDKFPISRPNLTFSTLTVSNMSPEDSSIYLCSVEGDGQETQYFGPGTRLLVL.

The CDR3 sequence: CASSTLLAGERGEQFF. The CDR3 DNA follows: TGTGCCAGCAGTACCTTACTAGCGGGAGAACGAGGTGAGCAGTTCTTC. The V gene is TRBV27, the J gene TRBJ2-1, with TRBD2 matching 11 bases. Germline trimming cut 5 bases from V and 9 bases from J; bases unmatched to any gene: 12. The germline gives CDR1 MNHEY, CDR2 SMNVEV (reference sequence). The CDR3 is 16 residues long.

The chain joins TRBV7-9 to TRBJ1-4; D gene uncertain. Looked up from germline, CDR1 is SEHNR and CDR2 is FQNEAQ (reference sequence). V was pared by 1 base and J by 4 bases, with 13 bases between. This CDR3 comprises 16 residues. CDR3: CASSLETWADNEKLFF. The DNA of the CDR3 is TGTGCCAGCAGCTTAGAAACATGGGCAGATAATGAAAAACTGTTTTTT.

V usage is TRBV19 and J usage is TRBJ1-1; 9 bases fit TRBD1. The CDR3 has 15 residues. Trimming removed 6 bases from V and 4 bases from J; junction bases left unmatched: 9. Germline V gene data show CDR1 as LNHDA and CDR2 as SQIVND (reference sequence). CDR3 nucleotide sequence: TGTGCCAGTAGCCCCCATGGGACAGGGAGCACTGAAGCTTTCTTT. Its translation is CASSPHGTGSTEAFF. Full variable domain (remainder filled in from reference TRBV19 and TRBJ1-1): DGGITQSPKYLFRKEGQNVTLSCEQNLNHDAMYWYRQDPGQGLRLIYYSQIVNDFQKGDIAEGYSVSREKKESFPLTVTSAQKNPTAFYLCASSPHGTGSTEAFFGQGTRLTVV.

This chain connects TRBV19 to TRBJ1-2; a weak D match, TRBD1 (6 bases). There are 14 residues in the CDR3. CDR1 and CDR2 (germline): LNHDA, SQIVND (reference sequence). Trimming left V 7 bases short and J 4 bases short, with 16 bases between. The CDR3 DNA follows: TGTGCCAGTAAACTACCGGGACATCTCTATGGCTACACCTTC. Protein product: CASKLPGHLYGYTF.

The V call is TRBV2, the J call TRBJ2-1; TRBD1 is a possible D gene (5 bases). The CDR3 has 13 residues. V was pared by 6 bases and J by 0 bases, with 6 bases between. Germline V gene lookup returns CDR1 SNHLY and CDR2 FYNNEI. CDR3 protein: CASRGVSYNEQFF. DNA of the CDR3: TGTGCCAGCAGAGGGGTCTCCTACAATGAGCAGTTCTTC.

V usage is TRBV4-1 and J usage is TRBJ1-1; 7 bases agree with TRBD1. CDR1 is MGHRA and CDR2 is YSYEKL in the germline V gene. With V trimmed by 0 bases and J by 0 bases, 4 bases remained unmatched. This CDR3 comprises 16 residues. This CDR3 is CASSQETGTLNTEAFF. The CDR3 nucleotides are TGCGCCAGCAGCCAAGAGACAGGGACATTGAACACTGAAGCTTTCTTT.

The chain joins TRBV27 to TRBJ1-1, with a weak D call TRBD1 (6 bases). The V gene's germline CDR1 is MNHEY and CDR2 SMNVEV (reference sequence). Deletions cut 0 bases from V and 4 bases from J, with 9 bases between. This CDR3 has 14 residues. CDR3 residues: CASSLSQGGTEAFF. For the CDR3, the DNA is TGTGCCAGCAGTTTATCACAGGGTGGCACTGAAGCTTTCTTT.

The chain combines TRBV19 with TRBJ2-7; 9 bases line up with TRBD2. From germline, CDR1 is LNHDA and CDR2 SQIVND (reference sequence). V lost 4 bases and J lost 5; bases outside the gene matches: 9. This CDR3 contains 15 residues. CDR3 sequence (DNA): TGTGCCAGTAGTACCACTTTAGCGGGAGTACACGAGCAGTACTTC. Its protein is CASSTTLAGVHEQYF.

This rearrangement joins TRBV5-5 to TRBJ1-2, with 7 bases matching TRBD1. The CDR3 contains 13 residues. The ends lost 2 bases at V and 6 bases at J; junction bases unmatched: 4. CDR1 SGHKS and CDR2 YYEKEE come from the germline V gene (reference sequence). This chain's CDR3 is CASSFLGGDGYTF. Here the CDR3 DNA reads TGTGCCAGCAGCTTTTTAGGGGGCGATGGCTACACCTTC.

V and J are TRBV5-5 and TRBJ2-5; no clear D gene. CDR3 length: 14 residues. Germline CDR1 reads SGHKS; CDR2 reads YYEKEE (reference sequence). V lost 2 bases and J lost 5, with 13 bases in between. Written as DNA, the CDR3 is TGTGCCAGCAGCTTCTCCAGCCAGTCGGAGACCCAGTACTTC. Protein: CASSFSSQSETQYF. The complete variable domain, with remaining parts taken from reference TRBV5-5 and TRBJ2-5, reads DAGVTQSPTHLIKTRGQQVTLRCSPISGHKSVSWYQQVLGQGPQFIFQYYEKEERGRGNFPDRFSARQFPNYSSELNVNALLLGDSALYLCASSFSSQSETQYFGPGTRLLVL.